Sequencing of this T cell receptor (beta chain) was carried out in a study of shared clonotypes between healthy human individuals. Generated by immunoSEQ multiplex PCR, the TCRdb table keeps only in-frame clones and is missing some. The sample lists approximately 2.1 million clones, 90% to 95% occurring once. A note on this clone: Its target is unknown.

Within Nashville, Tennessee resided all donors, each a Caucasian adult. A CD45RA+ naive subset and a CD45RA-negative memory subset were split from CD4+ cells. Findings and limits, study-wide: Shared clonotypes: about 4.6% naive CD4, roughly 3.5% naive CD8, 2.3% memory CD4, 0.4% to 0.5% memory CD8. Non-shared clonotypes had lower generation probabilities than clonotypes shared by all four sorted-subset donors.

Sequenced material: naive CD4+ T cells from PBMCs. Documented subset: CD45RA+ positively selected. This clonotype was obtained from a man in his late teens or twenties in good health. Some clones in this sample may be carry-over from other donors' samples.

In nucleotides, the CDR3 is TGTGCCAGCAGCCGTCTAGGTAATGAGCAGTTCTTC. It codes for CASSRLGNEQFF. The chain combines TRBV5-6 with TRBJ2-1; no reliable D call. The CDR3 contains 12 residues. The V end was cut by 4 bases, the J end by 7 bases, with 9 bases between. The germline gives CDR1 SGHDT, CDR2 YYEEEE.